These T cell receptor beta chains were read from a single sample in a study of cytomegalovirus exposure and HLA in healthy donors. Data came from immunoSEQ multiplex PCR; TCRdb stores just in-frame clones and leaves some out. The sample lists about 200,000 clones; over 75% were seen once. Sequenced: PBMCs. The receptors here all came from a woman aged 50 to 65 in good health and CMV-seronegative. CDR3s include the opening cysteine and the closing phenylalanine or tryptophan. The D gene is left open where the match is weak. Rows may omit the clone size; those that give it use once, few, many or a size class.

D	size	V	J	length	DNA	CDR3
NA	NA	TRBV5-8	TRBJ1-5	15	TGTGCCAGCAGCTTGGTCGGGGTTGTTAGTCAGCCCCAGCATTTT	CASSLVGVVSQPQHF
NA	NA	TRBV6-4	TRBJ2-2	13	TGTGCCAGCAGCCGAGAGAACACCGGGGAGCTGTTTTTT	CASSRENTGELFF
TRBD2	NA	TRBV27	TRBJ2-7	15	TGTGCCAGCAGCATAGCAGCGGGGCTCTCCTACGAGCAGTACTTC	CASSIAAGLSYEQYF
TRBD2	NA	TRBV6-1	TRBJ2-7	14	TGTGCCAGCCTAGGACTAGCGCCTCCCTACGAGCAGTACTTC	CASLGLAPPYEQYF
TRBD1	NA	TRBV25-1	TRBJ1-5	14	TGTGCCAGCAGTGAAGGAGGGGGCGGTCAGCCCCAGCATTTT	CASSEGGGGQPQHF
NA	NA	TRBV7-9	TRBJ2-3	12	TGTGCCAGCAACCTAGGGGCAGATACGCAGTATTTT	CASNLGADTQYF
NA	few	TRBV6-1	TRBJ2-7	12	TGTGCCAGCAGTGGACAGCTCTGGGAGCAGTACTTC	CASSGQLWEQYF
TRBD1	NA	TRBV11-2	TRBJ1-2	14	TGTGCCAGCAGCTTAGGGACAGGGGGCTATGGCTACACCTTC	CASSLGTGGYGYTF
TRBD1	NA	TRBV6-1	TRBJ1-4	14	TGTGCCAGCAGGGACAGGGGAATTAGTGAAAAACTGTTTTTT	CASRDRGISEKLFF
NA	NA	TRBV5-1	TRBJ2-6	16	TGCGCCAGCAGCTCCCCAGGCGCCCCTGGGGCCAACGTCCTGACTTTC	CASSSPGAPGANVLTF
TRBD1	NA	TRBV29-1	TRBJ2-7	13	TGCAGCGTTGCCGGGACAGTCTTTAACGAGCAGTACTTC	CSVAGTVFNEQYF
TRBD1	NA	TRBV18	TRBJ2-7	14	TGTGCCAGCTCACCGGACAGGGTGGTGGACGAGCAGTACTTC	CASSPDRVVDEQYF
NA	NA	TRBV5-8	TRBJ1-1	14	TGTGCCAGCAGCTTGGGACAGAGGAACACTGAAGCTTTCTTT	CASSLGQRNTEAFF
TRBD2	once	TRBV27	TRBJ2-3	18	TGTGCCAGCAGTTTATCCCCAGGAAGCGGGAGGGCAGGAGATACGCAGTATTTT	CASSLSPGSGRAGDTQYF
TRBD1	NA	TRBV9	TRBJ1-2	14	TGTGCCAGCAGCTCCCAGGGGGTTAACTATGGCTACACCTTC	CASSSQGVNYGYTF
NA	NA	TRBV11-2	TRBJ1-1	16	TGTGCCAGCAGCCATGGACAGATCGTTATGAACACTGAAGCTTTCTTT	CASSHGQIVMNTEAFF
NA	NA	TRBV15	TRBJ2-7	14	TGTGCCACCAGCAGCCAGGGCGTTACCTACGAGCAGTACTTC	CATSSQGVTYEQYF
NA	NA	TRBV18	TRBJ2-7	14	TGTGCCAGCTCACCTCCAGGGCGCTCCTACGAGCAGTACTTC	CASSPPGRSYEQYF
NA	NA	TRBV5-5	TRBJ1-4	15	TGTGCCAGCAGCTTGGGGACTGCCCGAGGAGAAAAACTGTTTTTT	CASSLGTARGEKLFF
NA	NA	TRBV6-1	TRBJ1-1	13	TGTGCCAGCAGGGCACAAATGAACACTGAAGCTTTCTTT	CASRAQMNTEAFF
NA	NA	TRBV10-1	TRBJ2-2	17	TGCGCCAGCAGTGAGTCGTCGACAGGAGCGAACACCGGGGAGCTGTTTTTT	CASSESSTGANTGELFF
TRBD1	NA	TRBV5-1	TRBJ1-5	15	TGCGCCAGCAGCTTGGGGGGACAGGACAATCAGCCCCAGCATTTT	CASSLGGQDNQPQHF
NA	NA	TRBV7-6	TRBJ2-5	12	TGTGCCAGCAGCTTAGTTATGGAGACCCAGTACTTC	CASSLVMETQYF
NA	once	TRBV6-1	TRBJ2-1	15	TGTGCCAGCAGTTCGGTGGGAGGAACCTACAATGAGCAGTTCTTC	CASSSVGGTYNEQFF
TRBD2	once	TRBV6-5	TRBJ2-1	14	TGTGCCAGCAGTAGGTCTAGCGGGAGTAGTGAGCAGTTCTTC	CASSRSSGSSEQFF
TRBD1	NA	TRBV25-1	TRBJ2-1	13	TGTGCCAGCTCCTCGACAGGGAAGGGTGAGCAGTTCTTC	CASSSTGKGEQFF
NA	few	TRBV6-5	TRBJ1-1	14	TGTGCCAGCACCCTTGACAGGTTGAACACTGAAGCTTTCTTT	CASTLDRLNTEAFF
TRBD2	NA	TRBV6-1	TRBJ2-1	16	TGTGCCAGCAGTGAAACACTAGCGTTTAGATACAATGAGCAGTTCTTC	CASSETLAFRYNEQFF
TRBD1	NA	TRBV10-1	TRBJ1-2	13	TGCGCCACTTCCAGGGGGCTTGGCTATGGCTACACCTTC	CATSRGLGYGYTF